This T cell receptor beta chain originates from a study of OX40 agonist ivuxolimab in advanced cancers. Study-wide background: The patients' treatment was ivuxolimab, an agonistic anti-OX40 (CD134) antibody. Across the patients, intravenous ivuxolimab was delivered every 2 weeks at 0.01 to 10 mg/kg. Patients undergoing dose escalation presented with hepatocellular carcinoma, melanoma, renal cell or head and neck cancer.

This clone was seen just once. Sequenced by immunoSEQ multiplex PCR; TCRdb stores in-frame clones only, minus some. Of approximately 61,000 clones in the sample, roughly nine tenths were seen once. Samples of blood were obtained at baseline, on cycle 4 day 1, and on cycle 7 day 1. Trimming cost V 9 bases and J 0 bases, with 17 bases left between them. Germline V gene lookup returns CDR1 LNHDA and CDR2 SQIVND (reference sequence). This CDR3 contains 16 residues. This sample comprised CD4+ or CD8+ T cells sorted from blood, obtained in a trial of the OX40 agonist ivuxolimab. This receptor was identified in an adult with an advanced solid tumor such as melanoma, head and neck, liver or kidney cancer. This sequence joins TRBV19 and TRBJ1-4; D gene unclear. Here the CDR3 DNA reads TGTGCCAGCACCCCCACTACGGGGACAACTAATGAAAAACTGTTTTTT. Its translation is CASTPTTGTTNEKLFF.